Shown below are 28 T cell receptor beta chains from a single sample sequenced in a study of blood T cell repertoires in COVID-19 (dated by TCRdb to the early 2020s). To prepare the library, the immunoSEQ multiplex PCR assay was applied. TCRdb provides this immuneACCESS table in a form limited to in-frame rearrangements. Some clones are lacking; in checked studies, under half of them reflect an unresolved V gene, and why the rest are absent is not known. The sample yields 300,000 to 350,000 clones; about 83% were counted once. Together, the top ten hold roughly 3% of the sample. Sequencing was carried out using peripheral blood. These receptors all stem from a man aged 25-45 years with active or convalescent COVID-19.

This sequence joins TRBV4-1 and TRBJ1-6; D gene unclear. This CDR3 region has 14 residues. Germline V CDR1 and CDR2: MGHRA, YSYEKL. V shed 3 bases and J shed 6 bases, with 9 bases lying between them. The chain's CDR3 is CASSQHGLNSPLHF. DNA for the CDR3: TGCGCCAGCAGCCAGCACGGTCTTAATTCACCCCTCCACTTT.

The chain carries TRBV3-1 (or the pseudogene TRBV3-2) and TRBJ2-3; TRBD1 aligns across 7 bases. Germline loops: CDR1 LGHDT, CDR2 YNNKEL (reference sequence). V shed 2 bases, J shed 2 bases, and the junction held 7 bases outside the gene matches. The CDR3 is made up of 16 amino acids. This CDR3 reads CASSQLGDRATDTQYF. The CDR3, as DNA: TGTGCCAGCAGCCAATTGGGAGACAGGGCCACAGATACGCAGTATTTT.

The chain joins TRBV30 to TRBJ2-3; 10 bases map to TRBD1. Germline V gives CDR1 GTSNPN, CDR2 SVGIG (reference sequence). Trimming cost V 2 bases and J 4 bases; bases outside gene matches: 18. The CDR3 has 19 residues. The CDR3 region is CAWSPKAVTGGEKADTQYF. As DNA, the CDR3 is TGTGCCTGGAGTCCTAAGGCAGTGACAGGGGGCGAGAAGGCAGATACGCAGTATTTT.

The J gene is TRBJ2-7, the V gene TRBV28, with 7 bases matching TRBD2. CDR1 MDHEN and CDR2 SYDVKM come from the germline V gene. The CDR3 has 13 amino acids. V shed 8 bases, J shed 2 bases, and the junction held 6 bases outside the gene matches. Here the CDR3 DNA reads TGTGCCAGCCTCCTAAGCGGGACCTACGAGCAGTACTTC. Its translation is CASLLSGTYEQYF.

The J gene is TRBJ2-5, the V gene TRBV4-1, with a possible D match to TRBD2 (6 bases). This CDR3 contains 16 residues. V lost 1 base to trimming and J lost 5 bases, with 17 bases between them. Germline V gene lookup returns CDR1 MGHRA and CDR2 YSYEKL. The CDR3: CASSQVLGGGWETQYF. In nucleotides, the CDR3 is TGCGCCAGCAGCCAAGTCTTGGGGGGAGGATGGGAGACCCAGTACTTC.

This chain uses TRBV19 with TRBJ2-7; 7 nucleotides line up with TRBD1. Trimming cost V 4 bases and J 3 bases; bases outside gene matches: 6. The germline V gene has CDR1 LNHDA and CDR2 SQIVND (reference sequence). CDR3 length equals 14 residues. CDR3 coding DNA: TGTGCCAGTAGTAGAATGGACAGGAGCTACGAGCAGTACTTC. Its protein is CASSRMDRSYEQYF.

The chain combines TRBV4-3 with TRBJ2-2; D remains unclear. The CDR3 is 15 amino acids. Per germline, CDR1 LGHNA and CDR2 YSLEER. The ends were cut back, 4 bases at V and 0 bases at J, with 9 bases in the middle. CDR3 DNA: TGCGCCAGCAGCCGCCCAGAGGCGAACACCGGGGAGCTGTTTTTT. It encodes CASSRPEANTGELFF.

The chain couples TRBV19 to TRBJ2-4; weak D call: TRBD2 (6 bases). Trimming stripped 4 bases from V and 7 bases from J, with 8 bases between. This CDR3 has 12 residues. Germline V gene data show CDR1 as LNHDA and CDR2 as SQIVND (reference sequence). The CDR3 here is CASSTLANIQYF. As DNA, the CDR3 is TGTGCCAGTAGTACGCTAGCGAACATTCAGTACTTC.

The rearrangement uses TRBV12-3 or TRBV12-4 and TRBJ1-5; no firm D call. This CDR3 is 12 amino acids long. V was trimmed by 5 bases and J by 11 bases, leaving 13 bases between them. The CDR3 region is CASSPAGVAQHF. The CDR3 DNA sequence: TGTGCCAGCAGTCCCGCGGGAGTGGCCCAGCATTTT.

This sequence joins TRBV6-1 and TRBJ2-1; 8 nucleotides align to TRBD1. The germline V gene has CDR1 MNHNS and CDR2 SASEGT. The CDR3 spans 15 residues. V was clipped by 3 bases and J by 7 bases; unmatched bases: 8. For the CDR3, the DNA is TGTGCCAGCAGTGAGTCGGGGACAGGATCTAATGAGCAGTTCTTC. This codes for CASSESGTGSNEQFF.

V is TRBV7-8 and J is TRBJ1-2; TRBD1 matches 7 bases. J was trimmed by 7 bases and V by 4 bases; bases with no gene match: 6. The germline gives CDR1 SGHVS, CDR2 FQNEAQ. The CDR3 has 13 residues. CDR3 amino acids: CASSSGTAFGYTF. The CDR3 DNA sequence: TGTGCCAGCAGCTCAGGGACAGCCTTTGGCTACACCTTC.

Only a few counts were recorded for this clone. The CDR3 here is CASSSTGGPREQFF. The CDR3 bases are TGTGCCAGCAGCTCCACAGGGGGACCCAGGGAGCAGTTCTTC. The gene calls are TRBV7-3 and TRBJ2-1; 8 nucleotides align to TRBD1. Trimming cost V 4 bases and J 10 bases; bases outside gene matches: 9. The CDR3 is 14 amino acids. Per germline, CDR1 SGHTA and CDR2 FQGTGA.

The V and J genes are TRBV4-2 and TRBJ1-2; 7 nucleotides agree with TRBD1. V gave up 1 base and J gave up 3 bases; unmatched junction bases: 14. The CDR3 is 18 residues long. Germline loops: CDR1 LGHNA, CDR2 YNFKEQ. For the CDR3, the DNA is TGTGCCAGCAGCCAAGTGGGCTCCATAAGGGGGCTGGACTATGGCTACACCTTC. Its protein is CASSQVGSIRGLDYGYTF.

The V call is TRBV6-2 or TRBV6-3, the J call TRBJ2-7, with 8 bases matching TRBD2. V lost 0 bases and J lost 3; bases outside the gene matches: 13. This CDR3 contains 18 residues. The germline V gene has CDR1 MNHEY and CDR2 SVGEGT. In nucleotides, the CDR3 is TGTGCCAGCAGTTACTCGGAGGAACCGGCGGGGGGACTCTACGAGCAGTACTTC. It encodes CASSYSEEPAGGLYEQYF.

V and J are TRBV9 and TRBJ2-1, with TRBD2 matching 7 bases. The CDR3 loop spans 18 amino acids. Germline V gives CDR1 SGDLS, CDR2 YYNGEE. The junction had 18 bases not matched to a gene; V was cut back by 3 bases and J by 6 bases. This CDR3 reads CASSERDLWVAGFNEQFF. CDR3 DNA sequence: TGTGCCAGCAGCGAGCGGGACCTATGGGTAGCGGGCTTCAATGAGCAGTTCTTC.

CDR3 loop: CATTWSGGNEQFF. The CDR3 nucleotides read TGTGCCACCACTTGGTCGGGGGGCAATGAGCAGTTCTTC. This rearrangement joins TRBV24-1 to TRBJ2-1; 7 bases are a match to TRBD2. CDR1 and CDR2 from the germline V gene are KGHDR and SFDVKD. CDR3 length: 13 amino acids. V lost 8 bases and J lost 6; bases outside the gene matches: 6.

The genes are TRBV7-2 and TRBJ2-1, with D perhaps matching TRBD1 (6 bases). The V gene lost 5 bases and the J gene lost 0 bases, with 8 bases spanning the gap. This CDR3 has 14 amino acids. Germline CDR1 is SGHTA and CDR2 is FQGNSA. The DNA for the CDR3 is TGTGCCAGCAGCCCGGACAGCTCCTACAATGAGCAGTTCTTC. Translated: CASSPDSSYNEQFF.

Only a few counts were recorded for this clone. The chain couples TRBV5-1 to TRBJ2-1; 8 nucleotides line up with TRBD2. The CDR3 sequence is 13 residues long. J lost 10 bases, V lost 6 bases, and 9 bases had no gene match. Germline V gene lookup returns CDR1 SGHRS and CDR2 YFSETQ. The CDR3 is CASTSSKREEQFF. In DNA, the CDR3 is TGCGCCAGCACGAGCTCCAAGCGGGAGGAGCAGTTCTTC.

This clone was picked up one time. V usage is TRBV25-1 and J usage is TRBJ1-4; 8 nucleotides agree with TRBD1. The CDR3 is 15 residues long. The germline CDR1 and CDR2 sequences are MGHDK and SYGVNS. Unmatched junction bases numbered 2, after V lost 1 base and J lost 4 bases. The CDR3 sequence is CASSEFTGGNEKLFF. In DNA form, the CDR3 reads TGTGCCAGCAGTGAATTTACAGGGGGTAATGAAAAACTGTTTTTT.

This clone was picked up one time. J is TRBJ2-1 and V is TRBV19, with a weak D call TRBD2 (6 bases). The CDR3 sequence is 13 residues long. Germline V gene sequence: CDR1 LNHDA, CDR2 SQIVND (reference sequence). Trimming took off 6 bases at V and 6 bases at J, with 12 bases between the two ends. The CDR3 spells CASSSHGGNEQFF. The CDR3 bases are TGTGCCAGTAGCTCCCACGGGGGCAATGAGCAGTTCTTC.

The chain uses TRBV12-3 or TRBV12-4 and TRBJ2-1; D is perhaps TRBD2 (5 bases). Trimming took off 5 bases at V and 7 bases at J, with 12 bases between the two ends. The CDR3 has 13 amino acids. The CDR3 loop is CASSPSRGNEQFF. The CDR3 bases are TGTGCCAGCAGTCCCTCACGCGGGAATGAGCAGTTCTTC.

The chain is built from TRBV20-1 and TRBJ2-5; D ambiguous. V gave up 5 bases and J gave up 4 bases, with 8 bases separating them. The CDR3 spans 11 residues. CDR1 and CDR2 (germline): DFQATT, SNEGSKA (reference sequence). CDR3 nucleotides: TGCAGTGCTCCCTCCCCAGAGACCCAGTACTTC. It codes for CSAPSPETQYF.

The table lists this clone with many counts. The V gene is TRBV7-2, the J gene TRBJ1-3, with 8 nucleotides matching TRBD1. Looked up from germline, CDR1 is SGHTA and CDR2 is FQGNSA. V dropped 2 bases and J dropped 5; count of bases not matched to a gene: 2. The CDR3 spans 14 residues. The chain's CDR3 is CASSLRTGRNTIYF. CDR3 sequence (DNA): TGTGCCAGCAGCTTAAGGACAGGGCGAAACACCATATATTTT.

This clone appeared once. The chain carries TRBV11-2 and TRBJ2-7, with D perhaps TRBD2 (6 bases). This CDR3 has 12 residues. V shed 3 bases and J shed 9 bases, with 12 bases lying between them. Germline V CDR1 and CDR2: SGHAT, FQNNGV. The CDR3 coding sequence is TGTGCCAGCAGCTTCGAGGAGGGTGGGCAGTACTTC. Amino acid sequence: CASSFEEGGQYF.

This clone turned up a few times. The rearrangement links TRBV2 to TRBJ2-2; TRBD2 aligns across 9 bases. The CDR3 is 14 residues long. The J segment lost 4 bases and the V segment lost 6 bases, leaving 3 bases of the junction unmatched. Germline V gene sequence: CDR1 SNHLY, CDR2 FYNNEI. The CDR3 coding sequence is TGTGCCAGCAGGGGGACTAGCCCCACCGGGGAGCTGTTTTTT. Protein product: CASRGTSPTGELFF.

The chain couples TRBV28 to TRBJ1-6, with 7 bases fitting TRBD1. The CDR3 length is 17 residues. V lost 5 bases, J lost 7 bases, and 14 bases stayed unmatched. Germline-derived CDR1 and CDR2 are MDHEN and SYDVKM. The CDR3 nucleotides read TGTGCCAGCAGTCCCCGTGGAGGGGGCCCCGGCAATTCACCCCTCCACTTT. Translation gives CASSPRGGGPGNSPLHF. Complete variable domain (other parts from reference TRBV28 and TRBJ1-6): DVKVTQSSRYLVKRTGEKVFLECVQDMDHENMFWYRQDPGLGLRLIYFSYDVKMKEKGDIPEGYSVSREKKERFSLILESASTNQTSMYLCASSPRGGGPGNSPLHFGNGTRLTVT.

This clone was counted once. The chain has TRBV5-4 and TRBJ2-7, with 8 bases matching TRBD2. V was clipped by 0 bases and J by 3 bases; unmatched bases: 8. CDR1 is SGHNT, CDR2 YYREEE, per germline (reference sequence). The CDR3 is made up of 16 amino acids. CDR3 in amino acids: CASSLGGRGGYYEQYF. CDR3 nucleotide sequence: TGTGCCAGCAGCTTGGGGGGCCGGGGGGGCTACTACGAGCAGTACTTC.

J is TRBJ2-3 and V is TRBV5-4; D tentatively reads TRBD1 or TRBD2 (6 bases each). CDR3 size: 15 residues. From germline, CDR1 is SGHNT and CDR2 YYREEE (reference sequence). Trimming removed 4 bases from V and 1 base from J, with 13 bases in between. CDR3 residues: CASSVGGLGTDTQYF. CDR3 DNA sequence: TGTGCCAGCAGCGTGGGGGGCCTGGGCACAGATACGCAGTATTTT.